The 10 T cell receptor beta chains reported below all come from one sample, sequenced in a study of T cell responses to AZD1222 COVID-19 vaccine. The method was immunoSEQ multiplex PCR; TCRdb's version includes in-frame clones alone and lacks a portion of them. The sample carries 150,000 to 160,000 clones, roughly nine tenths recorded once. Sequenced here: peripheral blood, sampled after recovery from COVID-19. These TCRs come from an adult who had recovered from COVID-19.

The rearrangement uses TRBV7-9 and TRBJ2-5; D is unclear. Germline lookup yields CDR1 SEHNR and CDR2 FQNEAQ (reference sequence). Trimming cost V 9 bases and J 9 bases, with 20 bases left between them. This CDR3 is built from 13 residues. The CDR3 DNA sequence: TGTGCCAGTTGGTCGGCCGGCTCTTTTTCCCAGTACTTC. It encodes CASWSAGSFSQYF. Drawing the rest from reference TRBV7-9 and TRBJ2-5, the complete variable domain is DTGVSQNPRHKITKRGQNVTFRCDPISEHNRLYWYRQTLGQGPEFLTYFQNEAQLEKSRLLSDRFSAERPKGSFSTLEIQRTEQGDSAMYLCASWSAGSFSQYFGPGTRLLVL.

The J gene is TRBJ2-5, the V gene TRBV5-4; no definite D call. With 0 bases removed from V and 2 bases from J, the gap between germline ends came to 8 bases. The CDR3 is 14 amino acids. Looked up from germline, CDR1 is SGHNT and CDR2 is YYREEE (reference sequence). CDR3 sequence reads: CASSLGSRQETQYF. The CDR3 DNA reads TGTGCCAGCAGCTTGGGTAGCCGGCAAGAGACCCAGTACTTC.

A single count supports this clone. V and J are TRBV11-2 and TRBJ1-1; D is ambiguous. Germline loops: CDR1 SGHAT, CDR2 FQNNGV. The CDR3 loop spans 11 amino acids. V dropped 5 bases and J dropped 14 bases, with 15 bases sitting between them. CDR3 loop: CASSPRVRKFF. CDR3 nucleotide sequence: TGTGCCAGCAGCCCCCGGGTACGGAAATTCTTT.

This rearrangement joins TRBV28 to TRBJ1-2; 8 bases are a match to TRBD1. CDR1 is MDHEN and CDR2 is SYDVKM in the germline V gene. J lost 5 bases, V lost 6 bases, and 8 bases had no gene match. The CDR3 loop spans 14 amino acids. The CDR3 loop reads CASRLPGQVYGYTF. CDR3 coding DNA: TGTGCCAGCAGACTACCGGGACAGGTTTATGGCTACACCTTC.

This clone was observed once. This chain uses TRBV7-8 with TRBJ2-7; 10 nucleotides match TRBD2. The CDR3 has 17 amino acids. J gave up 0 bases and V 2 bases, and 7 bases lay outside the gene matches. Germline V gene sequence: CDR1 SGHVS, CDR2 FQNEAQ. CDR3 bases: TGTGCCAGCAGCTTACCTAGCGGGGGTCCCAGCTCCTACGAGCAGTACTTC. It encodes CASSLPSGGPSSYEQYF.

The CDR3 reads CASRTGQSLVYEQYF. The CDR3 coding sequence is TGTGCCAGCCGGACAGGGCAGTCACTGGTCTACGAGCAGTACTTC. This rearrangement joins TRBV27 to TRBJ2-7, with TRBD1 matching 8 bases. The junction had 12 bases not matched to a gene; V was cut back by 8 bases and J by 3 bases. CDR1 and CDR2 (germline): MNHEY, SMNVEV (reference sequence). CDR3 size: 15 residues.

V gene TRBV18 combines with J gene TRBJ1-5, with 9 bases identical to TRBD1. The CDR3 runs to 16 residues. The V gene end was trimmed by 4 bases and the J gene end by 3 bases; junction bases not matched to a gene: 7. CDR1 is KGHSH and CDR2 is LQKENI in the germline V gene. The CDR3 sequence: CASSLRTGENNQPQHF. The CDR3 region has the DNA TGTGCCAGCTCACTCCGGACAGGGGAAAACAATCAGCCCCAGCATTTT.

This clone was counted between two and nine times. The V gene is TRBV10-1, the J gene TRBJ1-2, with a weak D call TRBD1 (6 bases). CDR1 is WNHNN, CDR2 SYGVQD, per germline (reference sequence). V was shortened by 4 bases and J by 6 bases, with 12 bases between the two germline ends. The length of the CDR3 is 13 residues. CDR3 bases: TGCGCCAGCAGTGCAGAAGGGGGTGATGGCTACACCTTC. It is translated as CASSAEGGDGYTF.

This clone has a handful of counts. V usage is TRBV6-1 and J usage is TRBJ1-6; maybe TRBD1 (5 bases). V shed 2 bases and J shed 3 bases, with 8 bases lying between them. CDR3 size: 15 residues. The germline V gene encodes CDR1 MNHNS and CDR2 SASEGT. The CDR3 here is CASSERGGYNSPLHF. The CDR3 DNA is TGTGCCAGCAGTGAAAGGGGCGGCTATAATTCACCCCTCCACTTT.

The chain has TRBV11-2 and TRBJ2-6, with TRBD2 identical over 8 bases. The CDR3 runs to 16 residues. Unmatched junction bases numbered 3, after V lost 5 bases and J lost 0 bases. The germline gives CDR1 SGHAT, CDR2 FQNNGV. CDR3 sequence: CASSLGLASGANVLTF. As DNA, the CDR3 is TGTGCCAGCAGCCTAGGACTAGCCTCTGGGGCCAACGTCCTGACTTTC.